Listed below are T cell receptor beta chains from one sample, sequenced in a study of T-cell memory formation after mild COVID-19. TCRdb independently ran MiXCR on the 5' RACE reads; one entry per CDR3 protein. The table lists 300,000 to 350,000 distinct CDR3 sequences, around an eighth of them singletons. Sequencing was performed on PBMCs or a T cell subset sorted from them (not recorded which). The receptor source for this set is a man between 18 and 29 years old who had mild COVID-19 (a few samples of this study predate the infection). Cell type and time point are not known. CDR3s include the opening cysteine and the closing phenylalanine or tryptophan. The D gene is left open where the match is weak. Clone sizes are given selectively: once, few, many, or a class where the clone is expanded.

CDR3 DNA	CDR3 protein	clone size	V gene	D gene	J gene
TGCGCCAGCAGCTTGGCTTCGGGACAGTCCCTGGGGGAGACCCAGTACTTC	CASSLASGQSLGETQYF	.	TRBV5-1	TRBD1	TRBJ2-5
TGTGCCAGCAGCGTAGGCCTTGGGGACCATGGGGCTGAAGCTTTCTTT	CASSVGLGDHGAEAFF	.	TRBV9	.	TRBJ1-1
TGTGCCAGCAGTGAAGACAGGGGGGTACTCCACGAGCAGTACTTC	CASSEDRGVLHEQYF	few	TRBV25-1	TRBD1	TRBJ2-7
TGTGCCAGCAGTTCCCCTGTTGGGACGGAGACCCAGTACTTC	CASSSPVGTETQYF	few	TRBV28	.	TRBJ2-5
TGCGCCAGCAGCCAAGATCAGTCGGACTCACCCCTCCACTTT	CASSQDQSDSPLHF	few	TRBV4-3	.	TRBJ1-6
TGTGCCAGCAGCTGGGACAGGGGCGAATCGTACAATGAGCAGTTCTTC	CASSWDRGESYNEQFF	few	TRBV7-9	TRBD1	TRBJ2-1
TGTGCCTGGAGTGTCAACGGGGATAGCAATCAGCCCCAGCATTTT	CAWSVNGDSNQPQHF	.	TRBV30	.	TRBJ1-5
TGTGCCAGCAAAGTCGCGGGACTAGCCCTTAATGAGCAGTTCTTC	CASKVAGLALNEQFF	few	TRBV12-3/TRBV12-4	TRBD2	TRBJ2-1
TGTGCTAGTGGTCTTCTTAATGAGCAGTTCTTC	CASGLLNEQFF	few	TRBV12-5	.	TRBJ2-1
TGTGCCAGCAGCCAGGGGGCCAAAAACATTCAGTACTTC	CASSQGAKNIQYF	few	TRBV7-2	.	TRBJ2-4
TGTGCCAGCAGTTTTAGCGGGGGGGCCATTGAGCAGTTCTTC	CASSFSGGAIEQFF	few	TRBV6-2/TRBV6-3	TRBD2	TRBJ2-1
TGCAGCGTTGTCATGAACACTGAAGCTTTCTTT	CSVVMNTEAFF	.	TRBV29-1	.	TRBJ1-1
TGCAGCGTGGGGGAGATTAAAGAGACCCAGTACTTC	CSVGEIKETQYF	few	TRBV29-1	.	TRBJ2-5
TGTGCCACCAGTGATTATCTGGTAACTGAAGCTTTCTTT	CATSDYLVTEAFF	.	TRBV24-1	.	TRBJ1-1
TGTGCCAGCAGCCCCTCCTGGACAGCAACCTACGAGCAGTACTTC	CASSPSWTATYEQYF	many	TRBV6-5	.	TRBJ2-7
TGTGCCAGCAGCCGATACCACAGTCCTCCCAACAATGAGCAGTTCTTC	CASSRYHSPPNNEQFF	few	TRBV7-2	.	TRBJ2-1
TGTGCCAGCAGCTTAACGGACGGGAGCTCCTACAATGAGCAGTTCTTC	CASSLTDGSSYNEQFF	few	TRBV7-9	.	TRBJ2-1
TGTGCCAGCAGTTACCTAGCCGGCCGCGAAGACTATGGCTACACCTTC	CASSYLAGREDYGYTF	.	TRBV6-6	.	TRBJ1-2
TGCGCCAGCAGTCAGGATGAAGGTGAAATAGCCAAAAACATTCAGTACTTC	CASSQDEGEIAKNIQYF	few	TRBV23-1	.	TRBJ2-4
TGTGCCAGCAGCTTCCCCCTTAGCGGGGGGGGGGTGGTAGGCACAGATACGCAGTATTTT	CASSFPLSGGGVVGTDTQYF	few	TRBV7-8	TRBD2	TRBJ2-3
TGTGCCAGCAGCTTAATTGGACCTCCAGAGACCCAGTACTTC	CASSLIGPPETQYF	.	TRBV7-6	.	TRBJ2-5
TGTGCCAGCAGTTACTCGAACCTAGCGGGGGGTGTCACAGATACGCAGTATTTT	CASSYSNLAGGVTDTQYF	.	TRBV6-6	TRBD2	TRBJ2-3
TGTGCCAGCAGCCATACGGCTTGGCGGGGATTGTTAAGAGAGACCCAGTACTTC	CASSHTAWRGLLRETQYF	few	TRBV3-1	.	TRBJ2-5
TGTGCCAGCAGCCCCCTCGGGCGGGGAATGAACACTGAAGCTTTCTTT	CASSPLGRGMNTEAFF	.	TRBV7-3	.	TRBJ1-1
TGTGCCAGCAGTCACTACAGGTCAGCTAACTATGGCTACACCTTC	CASSHYRSANYGYTF	many	TRBV27	.	TRBJ1-2
TGTGCCAGCAGCTTTGCGGGAAAAGATACGCAGTATTTT	CASSFAGKDTQYF	few	TRBV7-2	.	TRBJ2-3
TGCGCCAGCTACGACAGGGGCACTGAAGCTTTCTTT	CASYDRGTEAFF	.	TRBV5-1	TRBD1	TRBJ1-1
TGCAGCGTTGGTTCGAGGACCCAGTACTTC	CSVGSRTQYF	.	TRBV29-1	.	TRBJ2-5
TGCAGCGCCCCCCGGAGCCCACGGGAGACCCAGTACTTC	CSAPRSPRETQYF	many	TRBV20-1	.	TRBJ2-5